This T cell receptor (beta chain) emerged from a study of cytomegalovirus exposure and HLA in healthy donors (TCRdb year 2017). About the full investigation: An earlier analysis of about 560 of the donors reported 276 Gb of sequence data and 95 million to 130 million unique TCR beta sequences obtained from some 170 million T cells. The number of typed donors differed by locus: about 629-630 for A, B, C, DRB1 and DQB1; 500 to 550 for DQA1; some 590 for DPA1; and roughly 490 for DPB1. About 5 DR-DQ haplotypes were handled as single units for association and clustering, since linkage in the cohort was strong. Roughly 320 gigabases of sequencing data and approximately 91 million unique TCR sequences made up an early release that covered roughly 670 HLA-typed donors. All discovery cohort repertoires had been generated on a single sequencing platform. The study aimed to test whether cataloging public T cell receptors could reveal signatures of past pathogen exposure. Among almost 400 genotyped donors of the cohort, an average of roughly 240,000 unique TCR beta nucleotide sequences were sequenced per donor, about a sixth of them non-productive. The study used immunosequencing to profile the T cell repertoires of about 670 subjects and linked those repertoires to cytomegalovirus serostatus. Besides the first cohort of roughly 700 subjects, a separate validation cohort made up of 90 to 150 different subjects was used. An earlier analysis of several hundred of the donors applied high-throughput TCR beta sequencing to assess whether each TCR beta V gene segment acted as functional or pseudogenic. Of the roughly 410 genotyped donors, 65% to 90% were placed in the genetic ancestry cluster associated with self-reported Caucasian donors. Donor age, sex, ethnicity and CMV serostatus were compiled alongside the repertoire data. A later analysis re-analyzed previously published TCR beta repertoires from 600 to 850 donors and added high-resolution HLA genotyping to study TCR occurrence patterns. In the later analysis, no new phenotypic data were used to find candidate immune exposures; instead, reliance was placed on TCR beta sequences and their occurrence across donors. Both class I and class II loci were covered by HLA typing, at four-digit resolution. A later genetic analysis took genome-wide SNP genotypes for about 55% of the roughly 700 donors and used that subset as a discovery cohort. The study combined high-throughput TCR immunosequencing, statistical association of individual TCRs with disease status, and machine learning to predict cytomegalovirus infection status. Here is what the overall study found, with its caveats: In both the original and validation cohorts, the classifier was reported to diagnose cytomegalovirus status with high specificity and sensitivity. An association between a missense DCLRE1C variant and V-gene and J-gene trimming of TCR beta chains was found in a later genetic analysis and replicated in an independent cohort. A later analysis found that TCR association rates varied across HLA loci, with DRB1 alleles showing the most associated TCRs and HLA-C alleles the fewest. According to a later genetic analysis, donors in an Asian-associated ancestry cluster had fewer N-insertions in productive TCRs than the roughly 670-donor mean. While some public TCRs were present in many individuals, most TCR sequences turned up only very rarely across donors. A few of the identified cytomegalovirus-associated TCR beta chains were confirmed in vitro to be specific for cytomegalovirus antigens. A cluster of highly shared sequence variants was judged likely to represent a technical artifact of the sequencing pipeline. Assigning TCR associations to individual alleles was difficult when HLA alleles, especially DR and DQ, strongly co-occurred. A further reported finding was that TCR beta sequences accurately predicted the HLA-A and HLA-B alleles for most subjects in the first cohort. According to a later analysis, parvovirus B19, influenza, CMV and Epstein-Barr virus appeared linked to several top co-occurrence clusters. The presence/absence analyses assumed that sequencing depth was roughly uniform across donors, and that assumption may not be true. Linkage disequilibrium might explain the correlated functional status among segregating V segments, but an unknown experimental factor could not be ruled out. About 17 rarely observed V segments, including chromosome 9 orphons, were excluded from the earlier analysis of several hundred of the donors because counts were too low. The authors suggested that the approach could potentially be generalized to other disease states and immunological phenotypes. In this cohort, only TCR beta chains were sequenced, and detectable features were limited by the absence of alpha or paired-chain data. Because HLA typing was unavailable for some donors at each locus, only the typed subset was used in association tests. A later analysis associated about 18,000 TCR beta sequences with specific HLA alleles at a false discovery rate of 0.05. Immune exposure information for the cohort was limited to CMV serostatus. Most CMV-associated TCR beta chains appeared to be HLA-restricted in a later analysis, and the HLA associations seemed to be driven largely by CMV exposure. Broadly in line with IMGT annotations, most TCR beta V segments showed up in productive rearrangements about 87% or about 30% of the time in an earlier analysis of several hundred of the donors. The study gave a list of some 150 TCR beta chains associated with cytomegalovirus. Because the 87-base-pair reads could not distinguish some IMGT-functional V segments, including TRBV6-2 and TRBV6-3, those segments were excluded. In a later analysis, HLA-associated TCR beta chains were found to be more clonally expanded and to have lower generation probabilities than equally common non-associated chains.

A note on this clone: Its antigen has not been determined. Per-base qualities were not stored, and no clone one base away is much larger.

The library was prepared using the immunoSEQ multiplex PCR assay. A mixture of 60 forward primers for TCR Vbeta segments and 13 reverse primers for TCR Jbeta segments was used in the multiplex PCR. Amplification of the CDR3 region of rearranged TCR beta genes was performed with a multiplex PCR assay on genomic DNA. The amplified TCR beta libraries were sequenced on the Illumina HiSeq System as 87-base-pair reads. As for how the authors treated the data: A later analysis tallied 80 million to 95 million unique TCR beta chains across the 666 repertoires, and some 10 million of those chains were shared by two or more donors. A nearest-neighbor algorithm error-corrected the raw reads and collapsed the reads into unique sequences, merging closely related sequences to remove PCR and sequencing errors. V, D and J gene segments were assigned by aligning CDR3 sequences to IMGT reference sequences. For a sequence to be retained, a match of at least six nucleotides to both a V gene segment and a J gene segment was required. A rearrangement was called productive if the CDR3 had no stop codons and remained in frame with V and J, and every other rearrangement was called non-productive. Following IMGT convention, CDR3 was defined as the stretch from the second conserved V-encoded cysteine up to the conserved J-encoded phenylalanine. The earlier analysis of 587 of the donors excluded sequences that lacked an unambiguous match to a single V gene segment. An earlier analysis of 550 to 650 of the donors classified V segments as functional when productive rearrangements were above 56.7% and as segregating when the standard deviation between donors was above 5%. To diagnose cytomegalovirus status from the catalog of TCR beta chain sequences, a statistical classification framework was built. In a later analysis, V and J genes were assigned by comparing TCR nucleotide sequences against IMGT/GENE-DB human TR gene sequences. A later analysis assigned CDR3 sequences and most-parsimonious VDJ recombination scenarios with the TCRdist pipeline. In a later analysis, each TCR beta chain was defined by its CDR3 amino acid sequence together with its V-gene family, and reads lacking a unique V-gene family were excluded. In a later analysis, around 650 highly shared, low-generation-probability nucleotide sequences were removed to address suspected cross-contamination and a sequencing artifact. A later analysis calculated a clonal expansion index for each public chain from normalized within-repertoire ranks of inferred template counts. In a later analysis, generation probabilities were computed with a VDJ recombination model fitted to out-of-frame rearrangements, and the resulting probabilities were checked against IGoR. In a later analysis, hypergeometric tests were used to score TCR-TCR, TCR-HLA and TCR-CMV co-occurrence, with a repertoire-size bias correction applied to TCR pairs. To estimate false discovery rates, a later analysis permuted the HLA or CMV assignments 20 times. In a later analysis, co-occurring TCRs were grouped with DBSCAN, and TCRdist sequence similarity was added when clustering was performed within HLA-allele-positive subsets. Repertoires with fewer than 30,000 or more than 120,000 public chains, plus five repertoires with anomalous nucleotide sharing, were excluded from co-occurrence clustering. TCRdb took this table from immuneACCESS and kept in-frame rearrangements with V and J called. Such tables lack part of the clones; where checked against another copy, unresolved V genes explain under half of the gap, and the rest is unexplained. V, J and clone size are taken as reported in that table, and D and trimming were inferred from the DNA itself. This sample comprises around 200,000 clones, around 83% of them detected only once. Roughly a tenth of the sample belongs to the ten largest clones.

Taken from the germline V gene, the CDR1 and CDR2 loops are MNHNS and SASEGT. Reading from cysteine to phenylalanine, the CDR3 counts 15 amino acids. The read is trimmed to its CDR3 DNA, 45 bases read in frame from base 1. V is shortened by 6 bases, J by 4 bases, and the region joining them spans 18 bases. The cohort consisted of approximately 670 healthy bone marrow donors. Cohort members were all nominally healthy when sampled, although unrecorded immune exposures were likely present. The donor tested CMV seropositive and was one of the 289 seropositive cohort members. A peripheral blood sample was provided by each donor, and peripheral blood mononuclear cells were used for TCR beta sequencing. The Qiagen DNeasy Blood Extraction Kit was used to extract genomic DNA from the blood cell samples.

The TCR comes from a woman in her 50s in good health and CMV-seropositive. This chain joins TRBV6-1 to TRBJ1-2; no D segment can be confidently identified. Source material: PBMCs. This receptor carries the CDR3 CASRPLTGAGYGYTF. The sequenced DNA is TGTGCCAGCAGACCCTTGACTGGAGCTGGCTATGGCTACACCTTC.